The present TCR beta chain was sequenced within a study of T cells in localized non-small cell lung cancer. General study findings and limits: The tumor had only one region sequenced, so heterogeneity remains possible. Those with higher blood T cell density had longer overall survival. Uninvolved adjacent lung showed peak T cell clonality, exceeding tumor.

Details on this clone: As yet, its antigen is unknown.

The CDR3 loop spans 13 amino acids. Trimming left V 6 bases short and J 9 bases short, with 15 bases between. CDR1 and CDR2 from the germline V gene are SNHLY and FYNNEI. Assay used: immunoSEQ multiplex PCR; TCRdb lists only in-frame clones, some missing. The table lists more than 45,000 clones, about 85% of them singletons. The sequence came from a man aged 35-69 years with stage II lung adenocarcinoma. The material sequenced was PBMCs, taken before any cancer treatment. This chain links TRBV2 with TRBJ1-3, with TRBD1 as a possible D gene (6 bases). This CDR3 is CASSGTPGGTIYF. The CDR3 DNA reads as TGTGCCAGCAGCGGGACACCCGGGGGCACCATATATTTT.